The rows below give T cell receptor beta chains drawn from one sample of a study of OX40 agonist ivuxolimab in advanced cancers. The method was immunoSEQ multiplex PCR; TCRdb's version includes in-frame clones alone and lacks a portion of them. Counted here are about 46,000 clones, 89% occurring once; the ten biggest clones make up 12%. The sample was CD4+ or CD8+ T cells sorted from blood, taken in a trial of the OX40 agonist ivuxolimab. The receptors originated from an adult with an advanced solid tumor such as melanoma, head and neck, liver or kidney cancer. Both conserved end residues are part of each CDR3. D genes are given only for firm matches. A clone size is listed for some rows: how often the clone was seen (once, few, many), or a class if it is expanded.

TRBJ2-3	TRBD2	-	TRBV9	TGTGCCAGCAGCGTTAGCGGGAGCACAGATACGCAGTATTTT	CASSVSGSTDTQYF
TRBJ2-1	TRBD2	-	TRBV27	TGTGCCAGCAGTTCCCCCCGGGGGGGCGACTACAATGAGCAGTTCTTC	CASSSPRGGDYNEQFF
TRBJ2-7	-	-	TRBV23-1	TGCGCCAGCAGTCAATCCGCACGTTACTACGAGCAGTACTTC	CASSQSARYYEQYF
TRBJ2-3	TRBD2	-	TRBV28	TGTGCCAGCAGTGTAGGGGGACTAGCGGCGAACACAGATACGCAGTATTTT	CASSVGGLAANTDTQYF
TRBJ2-1	-	-	TRBV6-1	TGTGCCAGCAGCCTCACAGGGTACGATGAGCAGTTCTTC	CASSLTGYDEQFF
TRBJ2-7	-	few	TRBV9	TGTGCCAGCAGCGTAGACGGGACACAAACCTACGAGCAGTACTTC	CASSVDGTQTYEQYF
TRBJ2-2	TRBD1	-	TRBV29-1	TGCAGCGTCATAGACGACAGGGGAGGCACCGGGGAGCTGTTTTTT	CSVIDDRGGTGELFF
TRBJ1-1	-	-	TRBV7-6	TGTGCCAGCAGCTTATCAGGGTTAAACACTGAAGCTTTCTTT	CASSLSGLNTEAFF
TRBJ1-5	TRBD1	-	TRBV4-3	TGCGCCAGCAGCCAGGGACAGTATAGCAATCAGCCCCAGCATTTT	CASSQGQYSNQPQHF
TRBJ1-6	-	-	TRBV27	TGTGCCAGCAGTCCCCCTCGGACGAGTGGAGTGTCCTATAATTCACCCCTCCACTTT	CASSPPRTSGVSYNSPLHF
TRBJ2-7	-	-	TRBV28	TGTGCCAGCAGTTTAAGAGGACCCCTCTCCTACGAGCAGTACTTC	CASSLRGPLSYEQYF
TRBJ1-1	-	-	TRBV4-3	TGCGCCAGCAGCCAAGGACGGGGAAACACTGAAGCTTTCTTT	CASSQGRGNTEAFF
TRBJ1-2	-	medium-sized	TRBV6-5	TGTGCCAGCAGTGATGGGGCTGCCTATGGCTACACCTTC	CASSDGAAYGYTF
TRBJ1-5	TRBD1	-	TRBV27	TGTGCCAGCACCACCGGGACAGGCAATCAGCCCCAGCATTTT	CASTTGTGNQPQHF
TRBJ2-7	TRBD2	-	TRBV4-2	TGTGCCAGCAGCCTCCGTCTAGCGGGAGCCTCCTACGAGCAGTACTTC	CASSLRLAGASYEQYF
TRBJ1-2	-	-	TRBV5-5	TGTGCCAGCAGCTTAGGGACTGCTGGCGCAGACTATGGCTACACCTTC	CASSLGTAGADYGYTF
TRBJ2-5	TRBD2	-	TRBV7-8	TGTGCCAGCAGCCCTCGACTAGCGGGACGAGAGACCCAGTACTTC	CASSPRLAGRETQYF
TRBJ2-3	-	few	TRBV4-2	TGTGCCAGCAGCCAAGATCTCACTAGCACAGATACGCAGTATTTT	CASSQDLTSTDTQYF
TRBJ1-5	TRBD1	-	TRBV30	TGTGCCTGGACGGGACAGGGGTGGATTAGCAATCAGCCCCAGCATTTT	CAWTGQGWISNQPQHF
TRBJ2-3	-	-	TRBV18	TGTGCCAGCTCACCATGGGGGGCCCAGTCAGATACGCAGTATTTT	CASSPWGAQSDTQYF